This TCR beta chain came from a study of cytomegalovirus exposure and HLA in healthy donors. Study findings and constraints: Later analysis suggested links between common viral pathogens and several top significant clusters.

Regarding this clone: What it recognizes is unknown.

The PCR was carried out with 60 Vbeta primers and 13 Jbeta primers. Assay used: immunoSEQ multiplex PCR; TCRdb lists only in-frame clones, some missing. This sample contains approximately 50,000 clones. The CDR3 loop spans 13 amino acids. The germline V gene encodes CDR1 SEHNR and CDR2 FQNEAQ (reference sequence). Trimming took 5 bases from V and 3 from J, leaving 10 bases between them. The V gene is TRBV7-9, the J gene TRBJ1-1; D is perhaps TRBD1 (5 bases). The clonotype was recovered from a male donor in good health and CMV-seronegative. Sample: PBMCs. Here the CDR3 DNA reads TGTGCCAGCAGCGACCCAGGGTACACTGAAGCTTTCTTT. Its translation is CASSDPGYTEAFF.